The 6 T cell receptor beta chains below all came from one sample that was sequenced in a study of CD8 T cells in Susac syndrome. After extraction with the RNeasy kit, 0.5 to 1 ug of the RNA was reverse transcribed using random hexamers. TCRdb passed the immunoSEQ multiplex PCR reads through MiXCR, listing each CDR3 protein once. The table lists some 110,000 distinct CDR3 sequences, roughly 93% of them singletons. Sequencing was performed on CD4+ T cells from PBMCs. The receptor source for this set is a human donor with multiple sclerosis.

This chain connects TRBV12-3 or TRBV12-4 to TRBJ2-5; the D gene could be TRBD1 or TRBD2 (5 bases each). The CDR3 sequence is 14 residues long. Deletions cut 1 base from V and 5 bases from J, with 11 bases between. This CDR3 is CASSLVEGSETQYF. The CDR3 DNA follows: TGTGCCAGCAGTTTAGTCGAGGGGTCGGAGACCCAGTACTTC.

The V call is TRBV19, the J call TRBJ1-4, with D possibly being TRBD1 (5 bases). Trimming stripped 8 bases from V and 2 bases from J, with 12 bases between. The CDR3 is 14 amino acids. Germline CDR1 and CDR2: LNHDA and SQIVND (reference sequence). In DNA form, the CDR3 reads TGTGCCAGTCGGGGACCTGGGACTAATGAAAAACTGTTTTTT. Protein sequence: CASRGPGTNEKLFF.

V gene TRBV4-3 combines with J gene TRBJ1-2; perhaps TRBD1 as D (6 bases). CDR1 is LGHNA, CDR2 YSLEER, per germline. The CDR3 loop spans 14 amino acids. The V and J ends lost 0 bases and 8 bases respectively, with 13 bases between them. CDR3 sequence reads: CASSQDKRGAGYTF. The CDR3, as DNA: TGCGCCAGCAGCCAAGATAAGAGGGGGGCCGGCTACACCTTC.

J is TRBJ1-4 and V is TRBV28, with D unclear. The germline V and J ends were trimmed by 3 bases and 6 bases, with 11 bases remaining between them. Looked up from germline, CDR1 is MDHEN and CDR2 is SYDVKM. The CDR3 consists of 14 residues. The CDR3 nucleotides read TGTGCCAGCAGTTTGTCTGCACGTTATGAAAAACTGTTTTTT. This translates into CASSLSARYEKLFF.

This chain connects TRBV7-3 to TRBJ1-2; the D is unclear. The CDR3 is 14 residues long. Trimming took 0 bases from V and 8 from J, leaving 13 bases between them. CDR1 is SGHTA, CDR2 FQGTGA, per germline. CDR3 loop: CASSLTGSNEGYTF. The CDR3 nucleotides read TGTGCCAGCAGCTTAACGGGTAGCAACGAGGGCTACACCTTC. Variable domain in full (rest from reference TRBV7-3 and TRBJ1-2): GAGVSQTPSNKVTEKGKYVELRCDPISGHTALYWYRQSLGQGPEFLIYFQGTGAADDSGLPNDRFFAVRPEGSVSTLKIQRTERGDSAVYLCASSLTGSNEGYTFGSGTRLTVV.

This sequence joins TRBV5-1 and TRBJ1-4; perhaps TRBD1 as D (5 bases). Per the germline V gene, CDR1 is SGHRS and CDR2 is YFSETQ. This CDR3 is 13 amino acids long. Trimming took off 4 bases at V and 6 bases at J, with 10 bases between the two ends. As DNA, the CDR3 is TGCGCCAGCAGCCTCGGGGGGGATGAAAAACTGTTTTTT. Amino acid sequence: CASSLGGDEKLFF.